This TCR beta chain stems from a study of low-dose radiotherapy and immunotherapy resistance in tumors. The time point was: after trial treatment. Noted treatment: LDRT plus nivolumab, ipilimumab, low-dose cyclophosphamide and aspirin (RACIN trial). This clonotype was detected ten times or more. Both TCRalpha and TCRbeta chains were reverse transcribed with V-gene-specific primers. The TCRs were subjected to amplification over about 19 PCR cycles employing a constant-region primer in conjunction with a V-primer adapter. TCRdb re-analysed the reads in MiXCR, keeping a single row per CDR3 protein. Here the sample spans about 100,000 distinct CDR3 sequences, 20% to 25% being singletons. The ends lost 4 bases at V and 5 bases at J; junction bases unmatched: 9. Per germline, CDR1 SGHNT and CDR2 YYREEE (reference sequence). The CDR3 covers 17 residues.

The chain joins TRBV5-4 to TRBJ2-7; TRBD2 agrees at 16 bases. This specimen was PBMCs, taken after low-dose radiotherapy plus immunotherapy. The source is a male donor with prostate cancer. CDR3 protein: CASSPWGLAGGPDEQYF. Here the CDR3 DNA reads TGTGCCAGCAGCCCATGGGGACTAGCGGGGGGGCCCGACGAGCAGTACTTC.